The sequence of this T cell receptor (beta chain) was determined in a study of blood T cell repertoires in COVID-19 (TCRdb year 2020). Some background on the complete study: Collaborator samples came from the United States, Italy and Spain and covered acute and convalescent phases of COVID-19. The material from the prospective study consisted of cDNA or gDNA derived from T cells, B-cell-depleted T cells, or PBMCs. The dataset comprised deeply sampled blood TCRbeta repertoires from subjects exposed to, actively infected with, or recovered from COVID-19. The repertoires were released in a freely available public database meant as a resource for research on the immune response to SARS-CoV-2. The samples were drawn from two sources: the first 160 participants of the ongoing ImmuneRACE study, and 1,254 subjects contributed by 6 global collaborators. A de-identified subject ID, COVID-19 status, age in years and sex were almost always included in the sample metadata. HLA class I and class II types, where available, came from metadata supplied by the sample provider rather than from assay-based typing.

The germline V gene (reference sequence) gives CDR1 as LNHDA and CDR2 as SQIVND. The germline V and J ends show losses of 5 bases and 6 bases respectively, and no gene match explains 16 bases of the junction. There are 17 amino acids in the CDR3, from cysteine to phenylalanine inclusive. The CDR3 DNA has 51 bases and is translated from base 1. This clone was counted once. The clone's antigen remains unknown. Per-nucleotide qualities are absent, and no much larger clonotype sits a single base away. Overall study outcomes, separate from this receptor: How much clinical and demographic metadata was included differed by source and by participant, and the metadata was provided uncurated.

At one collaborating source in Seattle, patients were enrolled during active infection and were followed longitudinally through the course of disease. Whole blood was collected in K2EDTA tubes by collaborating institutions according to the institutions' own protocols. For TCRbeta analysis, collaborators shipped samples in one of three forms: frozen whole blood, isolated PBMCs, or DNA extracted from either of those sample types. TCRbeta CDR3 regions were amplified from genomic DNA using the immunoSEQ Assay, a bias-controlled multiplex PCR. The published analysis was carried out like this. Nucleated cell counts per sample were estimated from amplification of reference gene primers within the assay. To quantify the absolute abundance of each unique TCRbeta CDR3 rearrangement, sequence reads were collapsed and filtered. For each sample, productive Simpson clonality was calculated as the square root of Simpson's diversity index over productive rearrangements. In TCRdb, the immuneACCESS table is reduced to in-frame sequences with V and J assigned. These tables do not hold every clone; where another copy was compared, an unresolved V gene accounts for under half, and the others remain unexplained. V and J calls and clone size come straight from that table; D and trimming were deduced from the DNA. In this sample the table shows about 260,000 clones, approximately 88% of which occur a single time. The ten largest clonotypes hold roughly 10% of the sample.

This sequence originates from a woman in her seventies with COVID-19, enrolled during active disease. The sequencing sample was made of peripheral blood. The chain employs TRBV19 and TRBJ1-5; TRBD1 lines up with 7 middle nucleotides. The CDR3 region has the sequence CASSSAIRTGLIQPQHF. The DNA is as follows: TGTGCCAGTAGTTCCGCTATAAGGACAGGCCTAATTCAGCCCCAGCATTTT.